Listed below are T cell receptor beta chains from one sample, sequenced in a study of blood T cells in healthy people across ages. TCRdb re-analysed the 5' RACE reads in MiXCR, keeping a single row per CDR3 protein. The sample has about 730,000 distinct CDR3 sequences, 40% to 45% seen once. Sequencing input: blood. The receptors were gathered from a woman aged 55-70 years in good health. CDR3s include the opening cysteine and the closing phenylalanine or tryptophan. A D gene is named only where the DNA matches it firmly. Size is stated for part of the rows, as once, few or many counts, or as a class when the clone is expanded.

abundance	d_gene	v_gene	j_gene	CDR3nt	CDR3aa
few	-	TRBV20-1	TRBJ2-2	TGCAGTGCTCCCTACTTCGGGGAGCTGTTTTTT	CSAPYFGELFF
-	-	TRBV4-2	TRBJ2-3	TGTGCCAGCAGCCAAGGGGAAGGGGCAGATACGCAGTATTTT	CASSQGEGADTQYF
-	-	TRBV5-4	TRBJ2-6	TGTGCCAGCAGCTTCCCGGACTCTGGGGCCAACGTCCTGACTTTC	CASSFPDSGANVLTF
few	TRBD1	TRBV12-3/TRBV12-4	TRBJ1-6	TGTGCCAGCAGTTTGCGGGGACAGGGGGCCTCACCCCTCCACTTT	CASSLRGQGASPLHF
-	-	TRBV6-1	TRBJ2-1	TGTGCCAGCAGTGAAGCCTTCCCGGGAGTCGGAAATGAGCAGTTCTTC	CASSEAFPGVGNEQFF
-	TRBD1	TRBV5-6	TRBJ2-3	TGTGCCAGCAGCGAGGGGGCTTACGCAGATACGCAGTATTTT	CASSEGAYADTQYF
few	-	TRBV12-3/TRBV12-4	TRBJ2-5	TGTGCCAGCAGTCCCCGCGGGACACAAGAGACCCAGTACTTC	CASSPRGTQETQYF
few	TRBD1	TRBV12-3/TRBV12-4	TRBJ1-2	TGTGCCAGCAGTTTATTCCAGGGGGCGGGCTATGGCTACACCTTC	CASSLFQGAGYGYTF
many	TRBD2	TRBV10-3	TRBJ2-1	TGTGCCATCAGGGCCGGGACTAGTCCTGACAATGAGCAGTTCTTC	CAIRAGTSPDNEQFF
-	-	TRBV6-5	TRBJ1-1	TGTGCCAGCAAGGTCGGAATGAACACTGAAGCTTTCTTT	CASKVGMNTEAFF
-	TRBD1	TRBV5-1	TRBJ2-2	TGCGCCAGCAGGGACACAGGGGCCGGGGAGCTGTTTTTT	CASRDTGAGELFF
many	TRBD1	TRBV7-3	TRBJ2-3	TGTGCCAGCAGCCTGACCTCTTCGGGACAGGGGGCGGCAGATACGCAGTATTTT	CASSLTSSGQGAADTQYF
many	TRBD1	TRBV29-1	TRBJ2-5	TGCAGCGTTTGGGACAGGGACCAAGAGACCCAGTACTTC	CSVWDRDQETQYF
-	TRBD2	TRBV6-2/TRBV6-3	TRBJ2-1	TGTGCCAGCAGGATTATAGCGGGGGGGCCAAATGAGCAGTTCTTC	CASRIIAGGPNEQFF
-	TRBD1	TRBV3-1	TRBJ2-1	TGTGCCAGCAGCCAACCCACAGGGGGTCGGGATGAGCAGTTCTTC	CASSQPTGGRDEQFF
few	TRBD1	TRBV12-3/TRBV12-4	TRBJ1-6	TGTGCCAGCAGTTTCGGGACAGGGTATTCACCCCTCCACTTT	CASSFGTGYSPLHF
-	-	TRBV5-1	TRBJ2-5	TGCGCCAGAAGCTTAGGCAGGGGCCAAGAGACCCAGTACTTC	CARSLGRGQETQYF
once	TRBD2	TRBV7-6	TRBJ2-7	TGTGCCAGCAGCTTAGCTGGGACTAGCGGGGCCACCTACGAGCAGTACTTC	CASSLAGTSGATYEQYF